A single sample is the source of the 29 T cell receptor beta chains below, sequenced in a study of shared clonotypes between healthy human individuals. The assay was immunoSEQ multiplex PCR, and TCRdb's table has in-frame clones only and misses some. The sample has about 1 million clones, 75% seen once. Sequenced sample: memory CD4+ T cells sorted from blood. As for subset: CD45RA-negative fraction. The receptors here all came from a man aged 18 to 29 in good health.

The chain is built from TRBV30 and TRBJ2-7; D gene uncertain. With 4 bases removed from V and 0 bases from J, the gap between germline ends came to 10 bases. Germline lookup yields CDR1 GTSNPN and CDR2 SVGIG (reference sequence). CDR3 length: 13 residues. For the CDR3, the DNA is TGTGCCTGGAAAATTTTTAGCTCCTACGAGCAGTACTTC. Protein product: CAWKIFSSYEQYF.

The gene calls are TRBV2 and TRBJ1-4, with 7 bases matching TRBD1. J was trimmed by 5 bases and V by 3 bases; bases with no gene match: 9. This CDR3 is 16 amino acids long. Germline lookup yields CDR1 SNHLY and CDR2 FYNNEI. CDR3 in DNA: TGTGCCAGCAGTGACGATACAGGGGCCCTAAATGAAAAACTGTTTTTT. Its protein is CASSDDTGALNEKLFF.

This clone came up once. This sequence joins TRBV5-8 and TRBJ1-6, with D tentatively TRBD1 (5 bases). The germline V and J ends were trimmed by 0 bases and 0 bases, with 7 bases remaining between them. Germline values: CDR1 SGHTS, CDR2 YDEGEE. The CDR3 extends over 16 amino acids. CDR3 protein: CASSLEQASYNSPLHF. CDR3 DNA sequence: TGTGCCAGCAGCTTGGAACAGGCCTCCTATAATTCACCCCTCCACTTT. The full variable domain, rest sourced from reference TRBV5-8 and TRBJ1-6, is EAGVTQSPTHLIKTRGQQATLRCSPISGHTSVYWYQQALGLGLQFLLWYDEGEERNRGNFPPRFSGRQFPNYSSELNVNALELEDSALYLCASSLEQASYNSPLHFGNGTRLTVT.

The sample holds one count of this clone. The chain combines TRBV15 with TRBJ1-2; 7 bases fit TRBD1. The trim removed 1 base at V and 11 bases at J, leaving 10 bases unmatched. Germline V gives CDR1 LNHNV, CDR2 YYDKDF (reference sequence). The CDR3 contains 14 residues. The CDR3 sequence is CATSRGGTDQRYTF. CDR3 nucleotides: TGTGCCACCAGCAGAGGTGGGACAGATCAGCGGTACACCTTC.

As DNA, the CDR3 is TGCGCCAGCAGCCAACTAACTAGTTCCGAGCAGTACTTC. This gives the protein CASSQLTSSEQYF. The J gene is TRBJ2-7, the V gene TRBV4-3; tentatively, D is TRBD2 (5 bases). The CDR3 is made up of 13 amino acids. Trimming stripped 2 bases from V and 6 bases from J, with 11 bases between. CDR1 and CDR2 (germline): LGHNA, YSLEER.

This rearrangement joins TRBV6-1 to TRBJ2-5; tentatively, D is TRBD1 (5 bases). The CDR3 contains 14 residues. V lost 6 bases to trimming and J lost 2 bases, with 13 bases between them. CDR1 is MNHNS, CDR2 SASEGT, per germline. The CDR3 protein is CASSTWGRQETQYF. Written as DNA, the CDR3 is TGTGCCAGCAGCACTTGGGGCAGACAAGAGACCCAGTACTTC.

This chain connects TRBV19 to TRBJ1-1, with D unclear. Per germline, CDR1 LNHDA and CDR2 SQIVND (reference sequence). The CDR3 loop spans 13 amino acids. The V end lost 4 bases, the J end lost 1 base, and 7 bases lay between the germline ends. For the CDR3, the DNA is TGTGCCAGTAGTACCCTGAGGAACACTGAAGCTTTCTTT. This encodes CASSTLRNTEAFF. The whole variable domain, filled in from reference TRBV19 and TRBJ1-1, reads DGGITQSPKYLFRKEGQNVTLSCEQNLNHDAMYWYRQDPGQGLRLIYYSQIVNDFQKGDIAEGYSVSREKKESFPLTVTSAQKNPTAFYLCASSTLRNTEAFFGQGTRLTVV.

The gene calls are TRBV11-2 and TRBJ2-7, with a possible D match to TRBD2 (6 bases). The germline V and J ends were trimmed by 4 bases and 1 base, with 14 bases remaining between them. Germline values: CDR1 SGHAT, CDR2 FQNNGV. The CDR3 covers 15 residues. The CDR3 DNA reads TGTGCCAGCAGCTCGCGGGACGGGGGATCCTACGAGCAGTACTTC. It yields the protein CASSSRDGGSYEQYF.

The V call is TRBV5-6, the J call TRBJ2-5; possibly TRBD2 for D (5 bases). The V and J ends lost 4 bases and 0 bases respectively, with 10 bases between them. The CDR3 runs to 14 residues. CDR1 is SGHDT, CDR2 YYEEEE, per germline. The CDR3 DNA follows: TGTGCCAGCAGCCGGGGTTTGTACCAAGAGACCCAGTACTTC. Translated, it gives CASSRGLYQETQYF.

The chain has TRBV4-1 and TRBJ2-5; D ambiguous. CDR1 is MGHRA, CDR2 YSYEKL, per germline. The CDR3 contains 16 residues. V was cut by 0 bases and J by 7 bases, with 18 bases left in between. CDR3 sequence: CASSQDPAIIIRTQYF. DNA of the CDR3: TGCGCCAGCAGCCAAGATCCAGCTATAATAATACGGACCCAGTACTTC.

The rearrangement links TRBV5-4 to TRBJ2-3, with 11 positions matching TRBD1. Losses at the gene ends were 3 bases for V and 4 bases for J; bases not matched to a gene: 4. CDR1 and CDR2 from the germline V gene are SGHNT and YYREEE (reference sequence). CDR3 size: 15 residues. The DNA of the CDR3 is TGTGCCAGCAGCTCGGACAGGGGGCTGGCAGATACGCAGTATTTT. Its protein product is CASSSDRGLADTQYF.

This sequence joins TRBV19 and TRBJ1-1; D may be TRBD1 (5 bases). The CDR3 extends over 13 amino acids. V was clipped by 10 bases and J by 3 bases, with 15 bases between them. Germline assignment: CDR1 LNHDA and CDR2 SQIVND (reference sequence). CDR3 amino acids: CATQGTVDTEAFF. The CDR3 nucleotides are TGTGCCACCCAAGGGACGGTGGACACTGAAGCTTTCTTT. Full variable domain (rest looked up from reference TRBV19 and TRBJ1-1): DGGITQSPKYLFRKEGQNVTLSCEQNLNHDAMYWYRQDPGQGLRLIYYSQIVNDFQKGDIAEGYSVSREKKESFPLTVTSAQKNPTAFYLCATQGTVDTEAFFGQGTRLTVV.

The V call is TRBV4-1, the J call TRBJ1-4; no clear D gene. The CDR3 contains 14 residues. Germline values: CDR1 MGHRA, CDR2 YSYEKL. V was cut by 4 bases and J by 3 bases, with 9 bases left in between. CDR3 residues: CASSLGRANEKLFF. As DNA, the CDR3 is TGCGCCAGCAGCCTAGGGAGGGCTAATGAAAAACTGTTTTTT.

The chain combines TRBV5-1 with TRBJ2-3; no definite D call. The germline V gene encodes CDR1 SGHRS and CDR2 YFSETQ. V gave up 1 base and J gave up 1 base, with 10 bases separating them. The CDR3 covers 15 residues. The CDR3 region is CASSLRALGTDTQYF. The CDR3 region has the DNA TGCGCCAGCAGCTTGCGGGCGCTGGGCACAGATACGCAGTATTTT.

In its sample, this clone was seen many times. The chain has TRBV7-2 and TRBJ2-5; 11 positions match TRBD2. The V and J ends lost 4 bases and 2 bases, in that order; junction bases with no gene match: 6. This CDR3 is 16 amino acids long. Germline-derived CDR1 and CDR2 are SGHTA and FQGNSA. The CDR3 sequence is CASSWYGTSGQETQYF. The CDR3 bases are TGTGCCAGCAGCTGGTACGGGACTAGCGGACAAGAGACCCAGTACTTC.

This clone was found once. This rearrangement joins TRBV18 to TRBJ2-7; D gene ambiguous. Per germline, CDR1 KGHSH and CDR2 LQKENI. The V end lost 3 bases, the J end lost 2 bases, and 11 bases lay between the germline ends. The length of the CDR3 is 14 residues. As DNA, the CDR3 is TGTGCCAGCTCACCTTCGGTACAGACCTACGAGCAGTACTTC. Amino acids: CASSPSVQTYEQYF.

This clone was seen more than once but under ten times. The chain employs TRBV2 and TRBJ1-1; no clear D gene. V lost 0 bases and J lost 1, with 3 bases in between. The CDR3 loop spans 13 amino acids. CDR1 is SNHLY and CDR2 is FYNNEI in the germline V gene. CDR3 nucleotides: TGTGCCAGCAGTGAAGCGGCGAACACTGAAGCTTTCTTT. Amino acid sequence: CASSEAANTEAFF.

The chain has TRBV5-1 and TRBJ2-7, with TRBD2 as a possible D gene (6 bases). The germline gives CDR1 SGHRS, CDR2 YFSETQ. V lost 5 bases, J lost 5 bases, and 23 bases lay in between. CDR3 length: 16 amino acids. CDR3 sequence reads: CASSFITGLGSHEQYF. The CDR3 DNA reads as TGCGCCAGCAGTTTTATTACGGGACTGGGGTCTCACGAGCAGTACTTC.

Written as DNA, the CDR3 is TGTGCCAGCAGCTCGATCCTCACAGATACGCAGTATTTT. Protein product: CASSSILTDTQYF. The chain couples TRBV7-2 to TRBJ2-3; D gene uncertain. CDR1 is SGHTA and CDR2 is FQGNSA in the germline V gene. The CDR3 length is 13 residues. V lost 4 bases, J lost 2 bases, and 7 bases lay in between.

The rearrangement links TRBV6-1 to TRBJ2-1, with 10 bases aligning to TRBD2. Germline V gene data show CDR1 as MNHNS and CDR2 as SASEGT. The CDR3 runs to 14 residues. J lost 6 bases, V lost 6 bases, and 5 bases had no gene match. In DNA, the CDR3 is TGTGCCAGCAGGAGCGGGGGGGGAGTCAATGAGCAGTTCTTC. This sequence encodes CASRSGGGVNEQFF.

This clone was picked up one time. The chain recombines TRBV10-1 with TRBJ2-3; no clear D gene. Trimming left V 7 bases short and J 3 bases short, with 11 bases between. Germline V gives CDR1 WNHNN, CDR2 SYGVQD (reference sequence). The CDR3 consists of 13 residues. The CDR3 is CASNGYLTDTQYF. The CDR3 nucleotides read TGCGCCAGCAATGGGTATTTAACAGATACGCAGTATTTT.

This chain connects TRBV9 to TRBJ2-7; 8 bases fit TRBD2. The ends lost 4 bases at V and 2 bases at J; junction bases unmatched: 11. CDR3 length: 16 residues. The germline V gene has CDR1 SGDLS and CDR2 YYNGEE. Here the CDR3 DNA reads TGTGCCAGCAGCCTTGAAGGGAGCGGGGGTACCTACGAGCAGTACTTC. Its protein product is CASSLEGSGGTYEQYF.

This clone has a single count. The chain joins TRBV19 to TRBJ2-3, with D possibly being TRBD1 or TRBD2 (5 bases each). This CDR3 spans 15 amino acids. V lost 6 bases and J lost 9, with 22 bases in between. Germline V CDR1 and CDR2: LNHDA, SQIVND (reference sequence). Written as DNA, the CDR3 is TGTGCCAGTAGGGCCACCGGGACCCCTCGGAGGACGCAGTATTTT. The encoded protein is CASRATGTPRRTQYF.

This clone has only one observation. The chain couples TRBV19 to TRBJ2-5; D tentatively reads TRBD1 or TRBD2 (6 bases each). Germline V gives CDR1 LNHDA, CDR2 SQIVND (reference sequence). Trimming stripped 5 bases from V and 4 bases from J, with 20 bases between. The CDR3 sequence is 16 residues long. CDR3 DNA sequence: TGTGCCAGTAGTTTCTGGGGGGCAGGGGATGGAGAGACCCAGTACTTC. Protein sequence: CASSFWGAGDGETQYF.

The chain uses TRBV2 and TRBJ1-2; no definite D call. Germline V lookup: CDR1 SNHLY, CDR2 FYNNEI. The CDR3 has 14 residues. V lost 2 bases and J 6 bases, leaving 13 bases between the germline ends. Here the CDR3 DNA reads TGTGCCAGCAGTGAACGGGCCTCCACCAATGGCTACACCTTC. Translating it yields CASSERASTNGYTF. Full variable domain (rest looked up from reference TRBV2 and TRBJ1-2): EPEVTQTPSHQVTQMGQEVILRCVPISNHLYFYWYRQILGQKVEFLVSFYNNEISEKSEIFDDQFSVERPDGSNFTLKIRSTKLEDSAMYFCASSERASTNGYTFGSGTRLTVV.

This chain connects TRBV5-1 to TRBJ2-3, with D perhaps given as TRBD1 or TRBD2 (6 bases each). Germline V gene sequence: CDR1 SGHRS, CDR2 YFSETQ. The CDR3 consists of 15 residues. Trimming stripped 1 base from V and 3 bases from J, with 12 bases between. The DNA for the CDR3 is TGCGCCAGCAGCTTGAGGGGGGCCCGGACAGATACGCAGTATTTT. Amino acids: CASSLRGARTDTQYF.

The V and J genes are TRBV7-9 and TRBJ2-7; D gene uncertain. The CDR3 is made up of 14 amino acids. The germline V gene has CDR1 SEHNR and CDR2 FQNEAQ (reference sequence). V dropped 6 bases and J dropped 0 bases, with 12 bases sitting between them. CDR3 loop: CASSRVGSSYEQYF. The CDR3 nucleotides read TGTGCCAGCAGTCGGGTCGGCAGCTCCTACGAGCAGTACTTC. Full variable domain (missing parts from reference TRBV7-9 and TRBJ2-7): DTGVSQNPRHKITKRGQNVTFRCDPISEHNRLYWYRQTLGQGPEFLTYFQNEAQLEKSRLLSDRFSAERPKGSFSTLEIQRTEQGDSAMYLCASSRVGSSYEQYFGPGTRLTVT.

This clone appeared a single time. The V and J genes are TRBV9 and TRBJ1-3, with D perhaps TRBD1 (5 bases). Germline CDR1 is SGDLS and CDR2 is YYNGEE. Between the trimmed V and J ends, which lost 4 bases and 4 bases, there was a span of 9 bases. This CDR3 is built from 13 residues. The CDR3 DNA sequence: TGTGCCAGCAGCCAGGGTGCCGGAAACACCATATATTTT. Its protein product is CASSQGAGNTIYF.

The chain couples TRBV6-1 to TRBJ2-3, with TRBD1 as a possible D gene (6 bases). Looked up from germline, CDR1 is MNHNS and CDR2 is SASEGT. Trimming removed 7 bases from V and 1 base from J, with 15 bases in between. This CDR3 has 15 amino acids. Here the CDR3 DNA reads TGTGCCAGCAATTCAGGGGCCTATGGCACAGATACGCAGTATTTT. Translation gives CASNSGAYGTDTQYF.